This entry lists 27 T cell receptor beta chains sequenced from one sample in a study of control samples from healthy donors and cancer patients. The assay was immunoSEQ multiplex PCR, and TCRdb's table has in-frame clones only and misses some. The sample shows around 110,000 clones, 75% to 90% of them seen only once. Sequenced sample: PBMCs. These receptors originate from a woman between 50 and 59 years old with colorectal cancer.

The genes are TRBV28 and TRBJ1-2; tentative D call: TRBD1 (5 bases). The V end was cut by 2 bases, the J end by 9 bases, with 13 bases between. This CDR3 is 13 amino acids long. The germline V gene has CDR1 MDHEN and CDR2 SYDVKM. The CDR3 is CASSLGAGNSYTF. The CDR3 coding sequence is TGTGCCAGCAGTTTAGGGGCAGGGAATAGCTACACCTTC.

The chain recombines TRBV5-4 with TRBJ1-4; weak D call: TRBD1 (6 bases). This CDR3 has 13 amino acids. Germline CDR1 is SGHNT and CDR2 is YYREEE (reference sequence). V was cut by 2 bases and J by 8 bases, with 10 bases left in between. CDR3 protein: CASSLPDREKLFF. CDR3 coding DNA: TGTGCCAGCAGCTTACCGGACAGAGAAAAACTGTTTTTT.

This clone was counted once. This chain links TRBV13 with TRBJ2-7; TRBD1 matches at 10 bases. The CDR3 runs 15 residues. After removal of 5 bases from V and 5 bases from J, the junction contained 9 bases not matched to a gene. Germline CDR1 and CDR2: PRHDT and FYEKMQ (reference sequence). CDR3 nucleotides: TGTGCCAGCAGCACTTGGGACAGGGGTCAAGACGAGCAGTACTTC. Protein sequence: CASSTWDRGQDEQYF.

The chain uses TRBV28 and TRBJ1-2, with no clear D. CDR1 and CDR2 from the germline V gene are MDHEN and SYDVKM. The CDR3 totals 11 residues. V dropped 11 bases and J dropped 8 bases, with 15 bases sitting between them. The CDR3 is CALSGSQGYTF. The CDR3 region has the DNA TGTGCCCTATCGGGTTCGCAAGGCTACACCTTC.

This chain uses TRBV2 with TRBJ2-3; 14 nucleotides agree with TRBD2. The V and J ends lost 6 bases and 4 bases, in that order; junction bases with no gene match: 3. CDR3 length: 15 residues. The germline gives CDR1 SNHLY, CDR2 FYNNEI. CDR3 loop: CASSRLAGGSDTQYF. The CDR3 region has the DNA TGTGCCAGCAGCAGACTAGCGGGGGGGTCAGATACGCAGTATTTT.

The table lists this clone with a count of one. The rearrangement links TRBV9 to TRBJ2-1; D gene unclear. Per germline, CDR1 SGDLS and CDR2 YYNGEE. Trimming cost V 3 bases and J 9 bases, with 13 bases left between them. CDR3 length: 13 amino acids. CDR3 sequence: CASSAGYRSEQFF. The CDR3 coding sequence is TGTGCCAGCAGCGCCGGCTATCGGAGTGAGCAGTTCTTC.

The V gene is TRBV18, the J gene TRBJ1-2; the D is unclear. V gave up 3 bases and J gave up 6 bases, with 11 bases separating them. There are 13 residues in the CDR3. Germline V gene lookup returns CDR1 KGHSH and CDR2 LQKENI. CDR3 residues: CASSPESLNGYTF. CDR3 in DNA: TGTGCCAGCTCACCCGAGTCCCTTAATGGCTACACCTTC.

V and J are TRBV24-1 and TRBJ1-5, with 8 nucleotides matching TRBD1. This CDR3 is 14 amino acids long. V lost 7 bases, J lost 2 bases, and 3 bases stayed unmatched. CDR1 and CDR2 from the germline V gene are KGHDR and SFDVKD. CDR3 bases: TGTGCCACCAGCGACAGGGGCGGCAATCAGCCCCAGCATTTT. Encoded protein: CATSDRGGNQPQHF.

In DNA, the CDR3 is TGTGCCAGTAGTACCGCAGGGGTGAGCACAGATACGCAGTATTTT. This translates into CASSTAGVSTDTQYF. The V gene is TRBV19, the J gene TRBJ2-3; D possibly corresponds to TRBD1 (6 bases). CDR3 length: 15 residues. Trimming pared 4 bases from V and 0 bases from J, leaving 11 bases between. Germline loops: CDR1 LNHDA, CDR2 SQIVND (reference sequence).

This clone was counted between two and nine times. Other nucleotide sequences from this sample produce the same CDR3. The chain has TRBV29-1 and TRBJ1-2; D is undetermined. Germline CDR1 and CDR2: SQVTM and ANQGSEA. The CDR3 is 11 residues long. The germline V and J ends were trimmed by 4 bases and 7 bases, with 10 bases remaining between them. This CDR3 reads CSVGEGGGYTF. The CDR3 DNA is TGCAGCGTTGGTGAAGGTGGTGGCTACACCTTC. Drawing the rest from reference TRBV29-1 and TRBJ1-2, the complete variable domain is SAVISQKPSRDICQRGTSLTIQCQVDSQVTMMFWYRQQPGQSLTLIATANQGSEATYESGFVIDKFPISRPNLTFSTLTVSNMSPEDSSIYLCSVGEGGGYTFGSGTRLTVV.

This clone was observed a few times. The chain uses TRBV7-6 and TRBJ1-2; no firm D call. The germline CDR1 and CDR2 sequences are SGHVS and FNYEAQ. CDR3 size: 16 residues. Trimming shortened V by 1 base and J by 3 bases, and 15 bases separated the two germline ends. The CDR3 is CASSLGSRAVDYGYTF. The CDR3 region has the DNA TGTGCCAGCAGCTTAGGGAGTAGGGCAGTCGACTATGGCTACACCTTC.

The V call is TRBV27, the J call TRBJ2-1, with 8 bases matching TRBD1. This CDR3 spans 15 amino acids. The germline CDR1 and CDR2 sequences are MNHEY and SMNVEV (reference sequence). V lost 4 bases, J lost 7 bases, and 9 bases stayed unmatched. The CDR3 spells CASSSPRQGKNEQFF. CDR3 in DNA: TGTGCCAGCAGTTCTCCCAGACAGGGGAAGAATGAGCAGTTCTTC.

The chain couples TRBV28 to TRBJ1-5, with TRBD1 matching over 7 bases. This CDR3 comprises 15 residues. V lost 4 bases and J lost 9; bases outside the gene matches: 12. CDR1 and CDR2 (germline): MDHEN, SYDVKM. The CDR3 coding sequence is TGTGCCAGCAGTTCGCCCGGGACAGTCTTAGGGCCCCAGCATTTT. Its translation is CASSSPGTVLGPQHF.

The rearrangement joins TRBV6-6 to TRBJ1-2; 10 bases are shared with TRBD1. Trimming removed 4 bases from V and 3 bases from J; junction bases left unmatched: 8. Looked up from germline, CDR1 is MNHNY and CDR2 is SVGAGI (reference sequence). The CDR3 runs 16 residues. CDR3 protein: CASSSAGQGMDYGYTF. CDR3 bases: TGTGCCAGCAGTTCAGCGGGACAGGGGATGGACTATGGCTACACCTTC.

The chain carries TRBV29-1 and TRBJ2-6, with a possible D match to TRBD1 (6 bases). The CDR3 is 14 residues long. The germline CDR1 and CDR2 sequences are SQVTM and ANQGSEA. Deletions cut 7 bases from V and 4 bases from J, with 14 bases between. CDR3 residues: CSASSGTGANVLTF. The DNA of the CDR3 is TGCAGCGCTTCATCCGGGACAGGGGCCAACGTCCTGACTTTC. Based on the CDR3 plus reference TRBV29-1 and TRBJ2-6, the full variable domain is SAVISQKPSRDICQRGTSLTIQCQVDSQVTMMFWYRQQPGQSLTLIATANQGSEATYESGFVIDKFPISRPNLTFSTLTVSNMSPEDSSIYLCSASSGTGANVLTFGAGSRLTVL.

The chain joins TRBV7-2 to TRBJ2-7; TRBD1 or TRBD2 may be the D gene (5 bases each). The V gene lost 5 bases and the J gene lost 0 bases, with 11 bases spanning the gap. Germline assignment: CDR1 SGHTA and CDR2 FQGNSA. The CDR3 covers 14 residues. The CDR3 region is CASSISGASYEQYF. The CDR3, as DNA: TGTGCCAGCAGCATCTCCGGGGCCTCCTACGAGCAGTACTTC.

CDR3 nucleotides: TGTGCCAGCAGCTCGACTGCCGGGCAGCCCCAGCATTTT. The encoded protein is CASSSTAGQPQHF. V and J are TRBV7-6 and TRBJ1-5; D gene uncertain. Trimming pared 4 bases from V and 7 bases from J, leaving 11 bases between. Germline-derived CDR1 and CDR2 are SGHVS and FNYEAQ. The CDR3 is 13 amino acids.

The chain has TRBV3-1 (or the pseudogene TRBV3-2) and TRBJ2-1; 11 bases are a match to TRBD2. CDR3 length: 17 amino acids. Germline V CDR1 and CDR2: LGHDT, YNNKEL (reference sequence). The J segment lost 7 bases and the V segment lost 0 bases, leaving 8 bases of the junction unmatched. The CDR3 DNA sequence: TGTGCCAGCAGCCAAGAGGTACTAGCGGGAGTTAGTAATGAGCAGTTCTTC. It specifies CASSQEVLAGVSNEQFF.

The rearrangement joins TRBV2 to TRBJ1-3, with D possibly being TRBD1 (5 bases). Germline V lookup: CDR1 SNHLY, CDR2 FYNNEI. CDR3 length: 14 residues. V lost 4 bases and J 5 bases, leaving 12 bases between the germline ends. This CDR3 is CASSASQGRNTIYF. The CDR3 DNA is TGTGCCAGCAGTGCTTCCCAGGGCCGAAACACCATATATTTT.

The chain uses TRBV19 and TRBJ1-2; D is ambiguous. The V end was cut by 5 bases, the J end by 4 bases, with 17 bases between. Looked up from germline, CDR1 is LNHDA and CDR2 is SQIVND (reference sequence). The CDR3 consists of 15 residues. The CDR3 region has the DNA TGTGCCAGTAGTCCCCGTGGGGTCGATATCTATGGCTACACCTTC. This codes for CASSPRGVDIYGYTF.

J is TRBJ2-7 and V is TRBV10-3; tentative D call: TRBD1 (5 bases). The CDR3 is made up of 12 amino acids. The germline gives CDR1 ENHRY, CDR2 SYGVKD. Trimming stripped 3 bases from V and 4 bases from J, with 7 bases between. CDR3 amino acids: CAISDRVYEQYF. The DNA for the CDR3 is TGTGCCATCAGTGACAGGGTATACGAGCAGTACTTC.

On this clone: This may be a read error, as it is one base from a much larger clone. The CDR3 region is CASSVRTSGYEQYF. In DNA form, the CDR3 reads TGTGCCAGCAGCGTAAGGACTAGCGGTTACGAGCAGTACTTC. The rearrangement links TRBV9 to TRBJ2-7; 10 bases line up with TRBD2. With 1 base clipped from V and 4 bases from J, the junction kept 2 bases outside the gene matches. The germline V gene has CDR1 SGDLS and CDR2 YYNGEE. The CDR3 has 14 residues. The full variable domain, with the rest looked up from reference TRBV9 and TRBJ2-7, is DSGVTQTPKHLITATGQRVTLRCSPRSGDLSVYWYQQSLDQGLQFLIQYYNGEERAKGNILERFSAQQFPDLHSELNLSSLELGDSALYFCASSVRTSGYEQYFGPGTRLTVT.

The rearrangement uses TRBV3-1 (or the pseudogene TRBV3-2) and TRBJ2-3; 14 bases are shared with TRBD2. CDR1 is LGHDT and CDR2 is YNNKEL in the germline V gene (reference sequence). With V trimmed by 3 bases and J by 3 bases, 5 bases remained unmatched. The CDR3 runs 17 residues. The CDR3 DNA reads as TGTGCCAGCAGCCACGGGACTAGCGGGAGAGTTACAGATACGCAGTATTTT. Its protein product is CASSHGTSGRVTDTQYF.

The CDR3 spells CASSIEGDSTEAFF. The CDR3 region has the DNA TGTGCCAGTAGTATTGAGGGTGACAGTACTGAAGCTTTCTTT. The chain combines TRBV19 with TRBJ1-1; D may be TRBD1 (5 bases). V lost 3 bases to trimming and J lost 5 bases, with 13 bases between them. Germline-derived CDR1 and CDR2 are LNHDA and SQIVND (reference sequence). The CDR3 sequence is 14 residues long.

This chain uses TRBV3-1 (or the pseudogene TRBV3-2) with TRBJ2-1; maybe TRBD2 (6 bases). CDR1 is LGHDT and CDR2 is YNNKEL in the germline V gene (reference sequence). The CDR3 runs 15 residues. Between the trimmed V and J ends, which lost 0 bases and 5 bases, there was a span of 11 bases. The DNA of the CDR3 is TGTGCCAGCAGCCAAGATTCTAGCGAGAACAATGAGCAGTTCTTC. It translates to CASSQDSSENNEQFF.

V is TRBV6-1 and J is TRBJ2-5; a weak D match, TRBD2 (6 bases). Germline CDR1 is MNHNS and CDR2 is SASEGT. V was cut by 1 base and J by 5 bases, with 14 bases left in between. There are 15 residues in the CDR3. CDR3 coding DNA: TGTGCCAGCAGTGAAGGGGGGGTTTTCGGGGAGACCCAGTACTTC. Translated: CASSEGGVFGETQYF.

The gene calls are TRBV27 and TRBJ2-5; 7 bases are a match to TRBD2. Trimming at V came to 3 bases and at J to 5 bases, leaving 3 bases not matched to a gene. The CDR3 is made up of 13 amino acids. CDR1 is MNHEY, CDR2 SMNVEV, per germline (reference sequence). CDR3 region: CASSLGGGETQYF. The CDR3 DNA follows: TGTGCCAGCAGTTTGGGCGGGGGTGAGACCCAGTACTTC.